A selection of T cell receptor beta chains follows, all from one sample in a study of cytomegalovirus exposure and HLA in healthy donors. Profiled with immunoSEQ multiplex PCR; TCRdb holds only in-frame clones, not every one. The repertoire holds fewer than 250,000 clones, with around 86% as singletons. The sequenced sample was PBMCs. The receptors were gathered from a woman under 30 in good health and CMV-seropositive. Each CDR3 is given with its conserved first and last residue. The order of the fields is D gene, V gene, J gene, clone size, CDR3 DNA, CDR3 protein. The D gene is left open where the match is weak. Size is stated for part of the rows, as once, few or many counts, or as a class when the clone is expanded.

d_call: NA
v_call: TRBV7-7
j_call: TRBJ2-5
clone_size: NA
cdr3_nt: TGTGCTAGCAGCCCTCTGGGGGGTGGCGAGACCCAGTACTTC
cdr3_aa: CASSPLGGGETQYF

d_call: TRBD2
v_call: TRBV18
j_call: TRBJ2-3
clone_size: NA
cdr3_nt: TGTGCCAGCTCACCGACTAGCAGCACAGATACGCAGTATTTT
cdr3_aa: CASSPTSSTDTQYF

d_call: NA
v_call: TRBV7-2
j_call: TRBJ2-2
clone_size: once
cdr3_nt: TGTGCCAGCAGCTTCTCCGGGGTGGGCACCGGGGAGCTGTTTTTT
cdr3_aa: CASSFSGVGTGELFF

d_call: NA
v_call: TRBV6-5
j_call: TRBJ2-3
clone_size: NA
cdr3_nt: TGTGCCAGTACAGGCGGAGATACGCAGTATTTT
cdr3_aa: CASTGGDTQYF

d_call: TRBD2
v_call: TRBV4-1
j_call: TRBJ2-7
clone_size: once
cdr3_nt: TGCGCCAGCAGCCAAGATCAGGCGGGAGGGCGGTACGAGCAGTACTTC
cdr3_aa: CASSQDQAGGRYEQYF

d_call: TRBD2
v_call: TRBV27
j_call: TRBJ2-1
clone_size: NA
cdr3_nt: TGTGCCAGCAGTTTATGGGCTAGCGGGAGGTCCTACAATGAGCAGTTCTTC
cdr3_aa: CASSLWASGRSYNEQFF

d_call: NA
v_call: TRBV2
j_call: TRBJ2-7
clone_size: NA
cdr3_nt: TGTGCCAGCAGTGATCGGGGATCCTACGAGCAGTACTTC
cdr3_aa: CASSDRGSYEQYF

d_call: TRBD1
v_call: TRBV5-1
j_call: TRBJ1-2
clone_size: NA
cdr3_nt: TGCGCCAGCAGCTTGGAGAGGGGGACAGGGGGCTATGGCTACACCTTC
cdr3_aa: CASSLERGTGGYGYTF

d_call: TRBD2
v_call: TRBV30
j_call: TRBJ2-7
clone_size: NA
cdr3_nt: TGTGCCTGGACTATAGCGGGAGGAACCGAGCAGTACTTC
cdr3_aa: CAWTIAGGTEQYF

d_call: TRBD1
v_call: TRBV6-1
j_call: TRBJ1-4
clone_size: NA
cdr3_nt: TGTGCCAGCAGTGAAATGACAGGGGGTCAATTTAGACTGTTTTTT
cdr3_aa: CASSEMTGGQFRLFF

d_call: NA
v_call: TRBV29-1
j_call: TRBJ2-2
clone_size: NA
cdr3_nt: TGCAGCGTTGAAGCCGGGGGAGAAAATCCCACCGGGGAGCTGTTTTTT
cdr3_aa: CSVEAGGENPTGELFF

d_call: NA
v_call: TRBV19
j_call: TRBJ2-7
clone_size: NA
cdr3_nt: TGTGCCAGTAGGCGGGTAGGGGGACGCGAGCAGTACTTC
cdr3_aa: CASRRVGGREQYF

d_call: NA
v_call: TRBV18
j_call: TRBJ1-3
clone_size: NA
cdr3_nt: TGTGCCAGCTTTTCGACGGGGGGAAGGTCTGGAAACACCATATATTTT
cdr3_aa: CASFSTGGRSGNTIYF

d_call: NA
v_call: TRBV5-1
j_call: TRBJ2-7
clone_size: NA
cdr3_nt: TGCGCCAGCAGACCCACTACAGGGCCACACGAGCAGTACTTC
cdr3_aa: CASRPTTGPHEQYF

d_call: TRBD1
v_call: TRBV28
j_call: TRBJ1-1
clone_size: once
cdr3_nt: TGTGCCAGCAGTCCGGGACAGGGCTACACTGAAGCTTTCTTT
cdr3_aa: CASSPGQGYTEAFF

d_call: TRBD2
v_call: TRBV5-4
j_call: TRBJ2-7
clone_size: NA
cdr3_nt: TGTGCCAGCTCGGATCGGGAGGTGGGGTACGAGCAGTACTTC
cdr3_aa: CASSDREVGYEQYF

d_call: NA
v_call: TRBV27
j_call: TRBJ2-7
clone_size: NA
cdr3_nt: TGTGCCAGCAGTTTAAAGGGTACAGGCCCCTTGTACTTC
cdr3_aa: CASSLKGTGPLYF

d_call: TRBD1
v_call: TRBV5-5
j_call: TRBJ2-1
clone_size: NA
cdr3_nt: TGTGCCAGCAGCTCAGGGGGACCCGGATACAATGAGCAGTTCTTC
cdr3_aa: CASSSGGPGYNEQFF

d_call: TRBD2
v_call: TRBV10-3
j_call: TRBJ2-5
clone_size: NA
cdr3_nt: TGTGCCATCAGTGAGTCTATGGCTAGCGGTAAAGAGACCCAGTACTTC
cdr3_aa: CAISESMASGKETQYF

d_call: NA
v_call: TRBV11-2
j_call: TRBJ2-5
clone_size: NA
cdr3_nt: TGTGCCAGCAGTCGCAGGACAGCCTTAGAGACCCAGTACTTC
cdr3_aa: CASSRRTALETQYF

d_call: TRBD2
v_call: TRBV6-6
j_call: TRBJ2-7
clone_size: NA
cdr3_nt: TGTGCCAGCAGTTACTACCTAGCGGGAGGCGAGCAGTACTTC
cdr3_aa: CASSYYLAGGEQYF

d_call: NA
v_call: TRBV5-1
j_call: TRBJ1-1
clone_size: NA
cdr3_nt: TGCGCCAGCAGCTTGGGCAAGACAGGGAACACTGAAGCTTTCTTT
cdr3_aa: CASSLGKTGNTEAFF

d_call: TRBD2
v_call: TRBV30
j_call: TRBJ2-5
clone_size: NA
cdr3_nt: TGTGCCTGGAGTGTAGGGGAGGGACTTCAAGAGACCCAGTACTTC
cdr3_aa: CAWSVGEGLQETQYF

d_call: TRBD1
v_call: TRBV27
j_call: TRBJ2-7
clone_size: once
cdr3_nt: TGTGCCAGCAGCTCGCCCGGGACAGCTCCTGACGAGCAGTACTTC
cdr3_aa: CASSSPGTAPDEQYF

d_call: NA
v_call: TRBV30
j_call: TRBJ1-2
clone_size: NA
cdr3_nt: TGTGCCTGGAGTGGATCCGGGGGCTACACCTTC
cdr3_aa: CAWSGSGGYTF

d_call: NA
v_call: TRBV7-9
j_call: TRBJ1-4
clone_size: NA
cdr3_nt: TGTGCCAGCAGCTACTACGGGGGGCCGGCTAATGAAAAACTGTTTTTT
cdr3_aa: CASSYYGGPANEKLFF

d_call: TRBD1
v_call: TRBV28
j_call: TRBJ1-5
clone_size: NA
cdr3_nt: TGTGCCAGCAGTTCCGGATGGGATAGAAGACAGGGCCTACAGCCCCAGCATTTT
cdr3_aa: CASSSGWDRRQGLQPQHF

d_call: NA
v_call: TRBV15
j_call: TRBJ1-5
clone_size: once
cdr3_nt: TGTGCCACCAGCAGAGTAAGGGGAGGGCAGCCCCAGCATTTT
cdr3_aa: CATSRVRGGQPQHF

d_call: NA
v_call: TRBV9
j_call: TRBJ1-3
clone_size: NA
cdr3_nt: TGTGCCAGCACCGGGACTCTCTCCTCTGGAAACACCATATATTTT
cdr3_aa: CASTGTLSSGNTIYF

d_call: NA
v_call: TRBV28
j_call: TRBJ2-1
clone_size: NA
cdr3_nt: TGTGCCAGCGCCCCTCTTAGCGGTTTGAAGTTCTTC
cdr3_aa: CASAPLSGLKFF

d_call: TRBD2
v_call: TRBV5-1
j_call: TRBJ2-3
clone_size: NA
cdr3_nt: TGCGCCAGCAGCTTGGGACTAGCGGGAGACACAGATACGCAGTATTTT
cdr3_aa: CASSLGLAGDTDTQYF

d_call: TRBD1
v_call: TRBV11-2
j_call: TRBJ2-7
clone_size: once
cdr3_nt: TGTGCCAGCAGCGCCCGGGACAGGGGGCTCGAGCAGTACTTC
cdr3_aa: CASSARDRGLEQYF

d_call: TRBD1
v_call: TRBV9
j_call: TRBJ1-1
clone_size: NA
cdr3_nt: TGTGCCAGCAGCCTCAGTATGGACAGGGGCTCGAACACTGAAGCTTTCTTT
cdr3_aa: CASSLSMDRGSNTEAFF